This T cell receptor (beta chain) was sequenced in a study of OX40 agonist ivuxolimab in advanced cancers. Study in general: Prior anti-PD-1, anti-PD-L1 or anti-CTLA-4 therapy did not bar entry, and 30% to 40% had some. General study points: Relative to CD4+, CD8+ T cells held more expanded clones on average.

Profiling relied on immunoSEQ multiplex PCR, and the TCRdb table lists in-frame clones only, not all of them. The table lists about 67,000 clones, more than 75% of them singletons, with around 2% in the top ten. In the case of this clone: Its antigen is unidentified.

The CDR3 has 14 residues. Germline V gene data show CDR1 as SGHRS and CDR2 as YFSETQ. The V end was cut by 0 bases, the J end by 2 bases, with 9 bases between. The V gene is TRBV5-1, the J gene TRBJ2-7; D uncertain. This sample comprised CD4+ or CD8+ T cells sorted from blood, obtained in a trial of the OX40 agonist ivuxolimab. The sequence was obtained from an adult with an advanced solid tumor such as melanoma, head and neck, liver or kidney cancer. The CDR3 nucleotides read TGCGCCAGCAGCTTGGCCGTGGCTACCTACGAGCAGTACTTC. Protein: CASSLAVATYEQYF.